The subject of this entry is one TCR beta chain. Its antigen remains unknown. The record originates from a study of cytomegalovirus exposure and HLA in healthy donors. The PCR contained 60 Vbeta and 13 Jbeta primers. The repertoire was sequenced with immunoSEQ multiplex PCR; TCRdb's copy has only in-frame clones and lacks some. The table records roughly 100,000 clones, 70% to 80% of them present only once. J was trimmed by 4 bases and V by 4 bases; bases with no gene match: 6. The germline V gene has CDR1 ENHRY and CDR2 SYGVKD. The CDR3 consists of 16 residues. The study's findings and limits: Within a later analysis, the majority of CMV-associated TCR beta chains appeared HLA-restricted. A missense DCLRE1C variant was associated with V- and J-gene trimming of TCR beta chains in a later analysis, and an independent cohort replicated the association. Being productive about 87% or about 30% of the time was typical of most TCR beta V segments in an earlier analysis. From TCR beta sequences, most subjects' HLA-A and HLA-B alleles were reportedly predicted accurately.

This sequence joins TRBV10-3 and TRBJ2-3; 12 bases map to TRBD2. The source of this sequence is a boy aged 5-17 years in good health and CMV-seronegative. Material: PBMCs. The CDR3 bases are TGTGCCATCAGTGCCCGGACTAGCGGGGTTCCAGATACGCAGTATTTT. Protein product: CAISARTSGVPDTQYF.